Below, 8 T cell receptor beta chains from the same sample are listed, as sequenced in a study of blood T cell repertoires in COVID-19. Assay used: immunoSEQ multiplex PCR; TCRdb lists only in-frame clones, some missing. The sample shows around 390,000 clones, approximately 90% of them seen only once. Sequencing input: PBMCs or T cells enriched from blood (not recorded which). These receptors originate from a woman aged 50 to 60 who had recovered from COVID-19.

Notes on this clone: A read error may produce the germline difference seen at one junction end. J is TRBJ2-7 and V is TRBV5-1; D may be TRBD1 (5 bases). Germline CDR1 is SGHRS and CDR2 is YFSETQ. This CDR3 region has 16 residues. The chain's CDR3 is CASNPQGQGSKGSPDF. As DNA, the CDR3 is TGCGCCAGCAACCCACAAGGCCAGGGCTCAAAGGGCAGCCCGGACTTC.

The J gene is TRBJ1-6, the V gene TRBV5-8, with D hard to call. CDR3 length equals 12 residues. Germline V gives CDR1 SGHTS, CDR2 YDEGEE. V lost 5 bases, J lost 8 bases, and 8 bases lay in between. The DNA for the CDR3 is TGTGCCAGCAGATTGCAATATTCACCCCTCCACTTT. Amino acid sequence: CASRLQYSPLHF. Looking up the rest from reference TRBV5-8 and TRBJ1-6 gives the full variable domain: EAGVTQSPTHLIKTRGQQATLRCSPISGHTSVYWYQQALGLGLQFLLWYDEGEERNRGNFPPRFSGRQFPNYSSELNVNALELEDSALYLCASRLQYSPLHFGNGTRLTVT.

The chain has TRBV28 and TRBJ1-5, with TRBD1 matching 7 bases. CDR1 and CDR2 from the germline V gene are MDHEN and SYDVKM. J lost 4 bases, V lost 7 bases, and 10 bases had no gene match. CDR3 length: 15 residues. CDR3 in amino acids: CASKPWTGLNQPQHF. Here the CDR3 DNA reads TGTGCCAGCAAACCCTGGACAGGTCTTAATCAGCCCCAGCATTTT.

The chain carries TRBV12-3 or TRBV12-4 and TRBJ2-7, with D maybe TRBD1 (6 bases). V dropped 6 bases and J dropped 4 bases, with 10 bases sitting between them. This CDR3 is 12 amino acids long. CDR3 residues: CASSRGGYEQYF. CDR3 bases: TGTGCCAGCAGCAGGGGTGGATACGAGCAGTACTTC.

CDR3 protein: CAWNGGGLNTEAFF. The CDR3 bases are TGTGCCTGGAATGGGGGGGGGCTGAACACTGAAGCTTTCTTT. This chain joins TRBV30 and TRBJ1-1, with D perhaps matching TRBD1 (6 bases). The CDR3 is made up of 14 amino acids. CDR1 is GTSNPN, CDR2 SVGIG, per germline (reference sequence). Trimming pared 4 bases from V and 0 bases from J, leaving 12 bases between.

CDR3 in DNA: TGTGCCAGCAGTGAAGCCCAGGTCAATCAGCCCCAGCATTTT. Translating gives CASSEAQVNQPQHF. The gene calls are TRBV2 and TRBJ1-5, with D hard to call. Germline V gene lookup returns CDR1 SNHLY and CDR2 FYNNEI. The V end lost 0 bases, the J end lost 3 bases, and 6 bases lay between the germline ends. This CDR3 spans 14 amino acids. The complete variable domain, with remaining parts taken from reference TRBV2 and TRBJ1-5, reads EPEVTQTPSHQVTQMGQEVILRCVPISNHLYFYWYRQILGQKVEFLVSFYNNEISEKSEIFDDQFSVERPDGSNFTLKIRSTKLEDSAMYFCASSEAQVNQPQHFGDGTRLSIL.

The V gene is TRBV20-1, the J gene TRBJ2-7; 7 nucleotides align to TRBD2. The CDR3 covers 16 residues. The V gene's germline CDR1 is DFQATT and CDR2 SNEGSKA (reference sequence). V was pared by 3 bases and J by 4 bases, with 15 bases of the junction left unmatched. CDR3 residues: CSASGLESGGSYEQYF. For the CDR3, the DNA is TGCAGTGCTAGTGGACTCGAATCGGGGGGTTCGTACGAGCAGTACTTC.

This chain joins TRBV10-2 and TRBJ1-2, with 8 bases lining up with TRBD1. Germline V gene lookup returns CDR1 WSHSY and CDR2 SAAADI. Trimming removed 7 bases from V and 7 bases from J; junction bases left unmatched: 8. The CDR3 covers 13 residues. CDR3: CASTQDRAGGYTF. The CDR3 region has the DNA TGCGCCAGCACCCAGGACAGGGCCGGTGGCTACACCTTC.